The following is a T cell receptor (beta chain) sequence with its context. One entry per CDR3 protein, called by TCRdb with MiXCR from the RT-PCR reads. The table shows 650,000 to 800,000 distinct CDR3 sequences, with around 14% occurring only once. The CDR3 runs to 12 residues. Looked up from germline, CDR1 is DFQATT and CDR2 is SNEGSKA (reference sequence). Between the trimmed V and J ends, which lost 7 bases and 1 base, there was a span of 10 bases. The receptor was isolated from a female donor in good health, serving as a healthy control. Sequencing used memory CD4+ T cells from blood. The genes are TRBV20-1 and TRBJ1-2, with D hard to call. The CDR3 protein is CSGYRFNYGYTF. CDR3 nucleotides: TGCAGTGGCTACCGATTTAACTATGGCTACACCTTC.